This T cell receptor (beta chain) was identified in a study of identical twins. Every donor was a healthy Caucasian. Template switching supplied a universal primer site; unique molecular identifiers were carried on the cDNA. TCRdb passed the 5' RACE reads through MiXCR, listing each CDR3 protein once. In the table there are 150,000 or so distinct CDR3 sequences, 3.5% of which are singletons. The sample holds many counts of this clonotype. The target antigen is unknown. The ends were cut back, 5 bases at V and 0 bases at J, with 11 bases in the middle. The germline V gene has CDR1 SGHAT and CDR2 FQNNGV. This CDR3 is built from 15 residues. General study results and limits: Whereas memory repertoires showed no such difference, abundant cord blood beta clonotypes carried fewer insertions.

This receptor was identified in a man between 18 and 35 years old in good health. This chain connects TRBV11-2 to TRBJ2-1; D is perhaps TRBD1 (6 bases). The sequenced sample was memory T cells sorted from blood. CDR3 residues: CASSPDRPSYNEQFF. In nucleotides, the CDR3 is TGTGCCAGCAGCCCTGACAGGCCCTCCTACAATGAGCAGTTCTTC.